A single sample is the source of the 24 T cell receptor beta chains below, sequenced in a study of cytomegalovirus exposure and HLA in healthy donors. Primers included in the PCR were 60 Vbeta and 13 Jbeta primers. Sequenced by immunoSEQ multiplex PCR; TCRdb stores in-frame clones only, minus some. The top ten clones hold about 0.72% of a sample with around 170,000 clones, 79% of them seen once. Input material: PBMCs. Receptor source: a woman aged 40 to 49 in good health and CMV-seronegative.

The chain has TRBV18 and TRBJ1-1; 8 bases match TRBD1. From germline, CDR1 is KGHSH and CDR2 LQKENI. Germline trimming cut 4 bases from V and 1 base from J; bases unmatched to any gene: 17. CDR3 length: 19 amino acids. The CDR3, as DNA: TGTGCCAGCTCACGGGAAATGTCTGGACAGGGCAAAGGGAACACTGAAGCTTTCTTT. Encoded protein: CASSREMSGQGKGNTEAFF. Full variable domain (outside the CDR3, taken from reference TRBV18 and TRBJ1-1): NAGVMQNPRHLVRRRGQEARLRCSPMKGHSHVYWYRQLPEEGLKFMVYLQKENIIDESGMPKERFSAEFPKEGPSILRIQQVVRGDSAAYFCASSREMSGQGKGNTEAFFGQGTRLTVV.

The chain employs TRBV6-4 and TRBJ2-3; 7 nucleotides match TRBD1. The CDR3 sequence is 15 residues long. Germline CDR1 is MRHNA and CDR2 is SNTAGT. The trim removed 4 bases at V and 6 bases at J, leaving 10 bases unmatched. The CDR3 region is CASSVGQHPWDTQYF. The CDR3 DNA is TGTGCCAGCAGTGTGGGACAGCACCCGTGGGATACGCAGTATTTT.

This clone was counted a single time. The chain employs TRBV7-7 and TRBJ2-5, with TRBD2 as a possible D gene (6 bases). Per germline, CDR1 SSHAT and CDR2 FNYEAQ (reference sequence). CDR3 length: 13 amino acids. CDR3 in DNA: TGTGCTAGCGGCTTAGCGCTTAGGGGGACCCAGTACTTC. Protein: CASGLALRGTQYF.

The chain uses TRBV7-8 and TRBJ1-1, with 11 bases identical to TRBD1. This CDR3 region has 17 residues. Germline trimming cut 2 bases from V and 0 bases from J; bases unmatched to any gene: 5. Per the germline V gene, CDR1 is SGHVS and CDR2 is FQNEAQ. The CDR3 DNA is TGTGCCAGCAGCTTACCCGGGACAGGGGGTATGAACACTGAAGCTTTCTTT. Encoded protein: CASSLPGTGGMNTEAFF.

The J gene is TRBJ2-7, the V gene TRBV10-3; no clear D. Trimming took off 2 bases at V and 6 bases at J, with 5 bases between the two ends. CDR3 size: 11 residues. Per the germline V gene, CDR1 is ENHRY and CDR2 is SYGVKD. CDR3 sequence reads: CAISEPGEQYF. The CDR3, as DNA: TGTGCCATCAGTGAGCCGGGCGAGCAGTACTTC.

This clone occurred once. The rearrangement links TRBV29-1 to TRBJ2-3; D remains unclear. CDR1 and CDR2 (germline): SQVTM, ANQGSEA. Trimming removed 6 bases from V and 7 bases from J, with 8 bases in between. The CDR3 sequence is 10 residues long. The CDR3 DNA reads TGCAGCGTCGTAATAAATACGCAGTATTTT. This sequence encodes CSVVINTQYF.

This chain uses TRBV19 with TRBJ1-5, with 8 bases aligning to TRBD1. Germline V gives CDR1 LNHDA, CDR2 SQIVND (reference sequence). The CDR3 is made up of 16 amino acids. The junction had 3 bases not matched to a gene; V was cut back by 0 bases and J by 2 bases. The CDR3: CASSIEEGQGNQPQHF. CDR3 DNA sequence: TGTGCCAGTAGTATAGAGGAGGGACAGGGCAATCAGCCCCAGCATTTT.

The J gene is TRBJ1-1, the V gene TRBV2; the D is unclear. Germline V gene lookup returns CDR1 SNHLY and CDR2 FYNNEI. The CDR3 consists of 13 residues. The germline V and J ends were trimmed by 4 bases and 4 bases, with 10 bases remaining between them. CDR3 nucleotide sequence: TGTGCCAGCAGTGTCTCTCTTTCCACTGAAGCTTTCTTT. Its translation: CASSVSLSTEAFF.

The chain employs TRBV27 and TRBJ1-5, with 11 bases aligning to TRBD1. V lost 4 bases, J lost 0 bases, and 5 bases stayed unmatched. There are 17 residues in the CDR3. CDR1 MNHEY and CDR2 SMNVEV come from the germline V gene (reference sequence). CDR3 in amino acids: CASSWTGGHLSNQPQHF. For the CDR3, the DNA is TGTGCCAGCAGTTGGACAGGGGGCCACCTTAGCAATCAGCCCCAGCATTTT.

The rearrangement joins TRBV11-3 to TRBJ2-3; no clear D gene. The CDR3 sequence is 13 residues long. Trimming stripped 4 bases from V and 5 bases from J, with 10 bases between. Germline V lookup: CDR1 SGHNT, CDR2 YENEEA. CDR3 loop: CASSYYFGDTQYF. CDR3 sequence (DNA): TGTGCCAGCAGCTATTACTTTGGAGATACGCAGTATTTT.

This chain connects TRBV20-1 to TRBJ2-7; no definite D call. The CDR3 sequence is 10 residues long. Germline V gene lookup returns CDR1 DFQATT and CDR2 SNEGSKA (reference sequence). V lost 5 bases and J lost 4, with 6 bases in between. The DNA for the CDR3 is TGCAGTGCTTTCCGGTACGAGCAGTACTTC. Translated, it gives CSAFRYEQYF.

V gene TRBV27 combines with J gene TRBJ2-7; D is perhaps TRBD2 (5 bases). The ends were cut back, 2 bases at V and 7 bases at J, with 15 bases in the middle. Per the germline V gene, CDR1 is MNHEY and CDR2 is SMNVEV (reference sequence). This CDR3 region has 14 residues. This CDR3 is CASSLGGRPGEQYF. DNA for the CDR3: TGTGCCAGCAGTTTAGGCGGCAGACCGGGGGAGCAGTACTTC.

V gene TRBV6-5 combines with J gene TRBJ2-7; 7 bases map to TRBD2. Germline V gives CDR1 MNHEY, CDR2 SVGAGI. Trimming cost V 3 bases and J 2 bases; bases outside gene matches: 7. CDR3 length equals 15 residues. The CDR3 here is CASSYASSGAYEQYF. CDR3 nucleotide sequence: TGTGCCAGCAGTTATGCGTCAAGCGGGGCCTACGAGCAGTACTTC.

The V gene is TRBV5-4, the J gene TRBJ2-1; the D gene is possibly TRBD2 (6 bases). CDR3 length equals 15 residues. Germline CDR1 is SGHNT and CDR2 is YYREEE (reference sequence). The V and J ends lost 1 base and 5 bases respectively, with 13 bases between them. CDR3 coding DNA: TGTGCCAGCAGCTTGATAGCGGAACCGAACAATGAGCAGTTCTTC. It is translated as CASSLIAEPNNEQFF.

The V gene is TRBV27, the J gene TRBJ2-7; 10 positions match TRBD1. Losses at the gene ends were 2 bases for V and 5 bases for J; bases not matched to a gene: 3. CDR3 length: 14 amino acids. Germline V CDR1 and CDR2: MNHEY, SMNVEV (reference sequence). CDR3 DNA sequence: TGTGCCAGCAGTTTACGGGACAGGGGTGACGAGCAGTACTTC. Translation: CASSLRDRGDEQYF.

This chain uses TRBV28 with TRBJ2-1; a weak D match, TRBD2 (6 bases). The CDR3 runs to 12 residues. In germline, CDR1 is MDHEN, CDR2 SYDVKM. The V gene lost 2 bases and the J gene lost 7 bases, with 6 bases spanning the gap. The CDR3 spells CASSLGRNEQFF. The CDR3 DNA follows: TGTGCCAGCAGTTTAGGGAGGAATGAGCAGTTCTTC.

The rearrangement joins TRBV6-6 to TRBJ1-1; 7 bases are a match to TRBD1. Per germline, CDR1 MNHNY and CDR2 SVGAGI (reference sequence). The CDR3 sequence is 13 residues long. V lost 8 bases to trimming and J lost 4 bases; unmatched junction nucleotides: 7. The CDR3 coding sequence is TGTGCCAGCCCAGGGGACAGCGGCACTGAAGCTTTCTTT. It codes for CASPGDSGTEAFF.

V gene TRBV9 combines with J gene TRBJ1-6; TRBD1 matches 9 bases. CDR3 length: 15 residues. With V trimmed by 3 bases and J by 7 bases, 5 bases remained unmatched. Germline values: CDR1 SGDLS, CDR2 YYNGEE. This CDR3 is CASSAATGGNSPLHF. The DNA of the CDR3 is TGTGCCAGCAGCGCAGCGACAGGGGGGAATTCACCCCTCCACTTT.

CDR3 amino acids: CASSQESRPAFSGNTIYF. The DNA for the CDR3 is TGCGCCAGCAGCCAAGAGTCGCGGCCGGCCTTTTCTGGAAACACCATATATTTT. The chain is built from TRBV4-1 and TRBJ1-3; no clear D. Trimming shortened V by 0 bases and J by 1 base, and 16 bases separated the two germline ends. The germline V gene has CDR1 MGHRA and CDR2 YSYEKL. The CDR3 length is 18 residues.

CDR3 loop: CASSLSSPQGARGSPLHF. CDR3 DNA sequence: TGTGCCAGCAGTTTATCTTCCCCGCAGGGGGCGCGTGGATCACCCCTCCACTTT. V gene TRBV28 combines with J gene TRBJ1-6; 8 bases are shared with TRBD1. The V gene's germline CDR1 is MDHEN and CDR2 SYDVKM. This CDR3 region has 18 residues. The J segment lost 10 bases and the V segment lost 1 base, leaving 15 bases of the junction unmatched.

CDR3 nucleotides: TGTGCCAGTAGTACCCTCACTGAAGCTTTCTTT. It is translated as CASSTLTEAFF. The rearrangement joins TRBV19 to TRBJ1-1, with D unresolved. Trimming removed 4 bases at V and 4 bases at J, with 4 bases between. The CDR3 sequence is 11 residues long. The germline CDR1 and CDR2 sequences are LNHDA and SQIVND (reference sequence).

The chain recombines TRBV18 with TRBJ1-2; 7 bases map to TRBD1. CDR1 is KGHSH and CDR2 is LQKENI in the germline V gene. The CDR3 is made up of 14 amino acids. The V and J ends lost 4 bases and 5 bases, in that order; junction bases with no gene match: 7. DNA of the CDR3: TGTGCCAGCTCACTGGGACAGCTTTCTTATGGCTACACCTTC. It translates to CASSLGQLSYGYTF.

This rearrangement joins TRBV25-1 to TRBJ1-1; 7 bases are a match to TRBD1. Per the germline V gene, CDR1 is MGHDK and CDR2 is SYGVNS. V was clipped by 5 bases and J by 5 bases; unmatched bases: 11. CDR3 size: 15 residues. The CDR3 DNA reads TGTGCCAGCAGTCCCGCGACAGGGTGGGTGACTGAAGCTTTCTTT. Amino acids: CASSPATGWVTEAFF.

The V gene is TRBV10-3, the J gene TRBJ1-2; tentative D call: TRBD1 (5 bases). The V gene's germline CDR1 is ENHRY and CDR2 SYGVKD. The germline V and J ends were trimmed by 4 bases and 2 bases, with 8 bases remaining between them. The CDR3 runs 13 residues. CDR3 loop: CAISAGGNYGYTF. The CDR3 DNA follows: TGTGCCATCAGTGCTGGGGGGAACTATGGCTACACCTTC.